This T cell receptor (beta chain) was found in a study of blood T cell repertoires in COVID-19. Study information: Sample material is recorded as cDNA or gDNA derived from T cells, B-cell-depleted T cells, or PBMCs.

Clones were sequenced by immunoSEQ multiplex PCR, and TCRdb holds only the in-frame ones, with some missing. The table shows around 110,000 clones, with around four fifths occurring only once. Germline CDR1 reads MRHNA; CDR2 reads SNTAGT. The germline V and J ends were trimmed by 5 bases and 5 bases, with 10 bases remaining between them. CDR3 length: 13 amino acids. J is TRBJ1-5 and V is TRBV6-4; TRBD1 might be the D (5 bases). Sequenced: peripheral blood. The clonotype was recovered from a man aged 70-80 years with acute or convalescent COVID-19. The CDR3 loop reads CASSQGPDQPQHF. In DNA, the CDR3 is TGTGCCAGCAGTCAGGGCCCCGATCAGCCCCAGCATTTT.